This TCR beta chain was retrieved from a study of cytomegalovirus exposure and HLA in healthy donors. At the time of sampling, donors were nominally healthy, though unrecorded immune exposures were likely. Both 60 Vbeta primers and 13 Jbeta primers went into the PCR. TCRdb's copy holds only in-frame clones and misses some; the assay was immunoSEQ multiplex PCR. Counted here are approximately 95,000 clones, about 80% occurring once; the ten biggest clones make up roughly 9.8%. This clone appeared a few times. What it binds is unknown. Whole-study findings and limits: A further, later analysis showed that HLA-associated TCR beta chains (compared with equally common others) were more clonally expanded. Follow-up analysis seemed to connect common viral pathogens with several of the most significant clusters identified. Across donors, presence/absence analyses took sequencing depth to be roughly uniform.

Germline values: CDR1 SGHAT, CDR2 FQNNGV. V was shortened by 1 base and J by 4 bases, with 7 bases between the two germline ends. This CDR3 comprises 13 residues. V and J are TRBV11-2 and TRBJ1-2, with D tentatively TRBD1 (5 bases). Source material: PBMCs. The source is a man between 18 and 35 years old in good health and CMV-seropositive. The chain's CDR3 is CASSLAGSYGYTF. The CDR3 region has the DNA TGTGCCAGCAGCTTAGCAGGGTCCTATGGCTACACCTTC.